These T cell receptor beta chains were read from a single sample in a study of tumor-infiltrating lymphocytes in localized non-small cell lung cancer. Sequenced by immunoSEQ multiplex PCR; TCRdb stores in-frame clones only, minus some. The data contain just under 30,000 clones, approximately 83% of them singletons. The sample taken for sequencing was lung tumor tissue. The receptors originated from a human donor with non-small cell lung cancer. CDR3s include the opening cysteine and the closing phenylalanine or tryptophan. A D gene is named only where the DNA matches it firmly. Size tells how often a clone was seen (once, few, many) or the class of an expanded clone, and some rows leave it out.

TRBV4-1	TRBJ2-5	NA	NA	CASSQEGHTRETQYF	TGCGCCAGCAGCCAAGAGGGTCACACCCGAGAGACCCAGTACTTC
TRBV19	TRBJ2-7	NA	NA	CASSISSSPTYEQYF	TGTGCCAGTAGTATTAGTTCTAGCCCTACCTACGAGCAGTACTTC
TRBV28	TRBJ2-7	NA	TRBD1	CASTTGGSYEQYF	TGTGCCAGCACTACAGGGGGCTCCTACGAGCAGTACTTC
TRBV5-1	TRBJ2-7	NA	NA	CASSLGAVSEQYF	TGCGCCAGCAGCTTGGGAGCTGTAAGCGAGCAGTACTTC
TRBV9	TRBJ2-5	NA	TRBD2	CASSASAGVQETQYF	TGTGCCAGCAGTGCCAGCGCGGGGGTACAAGAGACCCAGTACTTC
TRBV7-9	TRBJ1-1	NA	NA	CASSLPMNTEAFF	TGTGCCAGCAGCTTACCAATGAACACTGAAGCTTTCTTT
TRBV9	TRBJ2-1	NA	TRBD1	CASRGTGSYNEQFF	TGTGCCAGCAGAGGGACAGGGTCCTACAATGAGCAGTTCTTC
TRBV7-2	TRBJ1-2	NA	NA	CASSEQASYGYTF	TGTGCCAGCAGCGAACAGGCATCCTATGGCTACACCTTC
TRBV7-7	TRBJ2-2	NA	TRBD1	CASSQGQGGFGELFF	TGTGCTAGCAGCCAGGGACAGGGGGGTTTCGGGGAGCTGTTTTTT
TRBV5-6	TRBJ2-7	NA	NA	CASSFFMGGLSHEQYF	TGTGCCAGCAGCTTTTTTATGGGGGGGCTTTCCCACGAGCAGTACTTC
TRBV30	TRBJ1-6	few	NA	CAWRGDLYSPLHF	TGTGCCTGGAGGGGGGACCTTTATTCACCCCTCCACTTT
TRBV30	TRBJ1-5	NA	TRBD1	CAWSGGQGQHF	TGTGCCTGGAGCGGGGGACAGGGCCAGCATTTT
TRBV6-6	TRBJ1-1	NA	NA	CASSYAQNTEAFF	TGTGCCAGCAGTTACGCACAGAACACTGAAGCTTTCTTT
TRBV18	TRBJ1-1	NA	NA	CASSRSNTEAFF	TGTGCCAGCTCACGCTCGAACACTGAAGCTTTCTTT
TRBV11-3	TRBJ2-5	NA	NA	CASSGGGETQYF	TGTGCCAGCAGCGGTGGTGGAGAGACCCAGTACTTC
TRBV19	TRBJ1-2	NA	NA	CASSIIVSNYGYTF	TGTGCCAGTAGTATTATAGTTTCTAACTATGGCTACACCTTC
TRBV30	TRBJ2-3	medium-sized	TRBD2	CAWGLAGYTDTQYF	TGTGCCTGGGGACTAGCGGGTTACACAGATACGCAGTATTTT
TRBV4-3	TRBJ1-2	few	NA	CASSQDMGGYGYTF	TGCGCCAGCAGCCAAGATATGGGAGGCTATGGCTACACCTTC
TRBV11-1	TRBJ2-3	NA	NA	CASSLGVSTDTQYF	TGTGCCAGCAGCTTAGGGGTCAGCACAGATACGCAGTATTTT
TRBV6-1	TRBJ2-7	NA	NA	CASTEGSYEQYF	TGTGCCAGCACCGAAGGCTCCTACGAGCAGTACTTC
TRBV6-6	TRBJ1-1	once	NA	CATREDFNTEAFF	TGTGCCACGCGGGAGGACTTCAACACTGAAGCTTTCTTT
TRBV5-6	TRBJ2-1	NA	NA	CASSYGTEYNEQFF	TGTGCCAGCAGCTACGGGACGGAATACAATGAGCAGTTCTTC
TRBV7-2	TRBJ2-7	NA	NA	CASTYSSYEQYF	TGTGCCAGCACCTACTCGTCCTACGAGCAGTACTTC